The 26 T cell receptor beta chains reported below all come from one sample, sequenced in a study of CD8 T cells in Susac syndrome. RNA totalling roughly 0.5 to 1 ug underwent reverse transcription with random hexamers. MiXCR was run by TCRdb on the immunoSEQ multiplex PCR reads, yielding one entry per CDR3 protein. This sample carries about 120,000 distinct CDR3 sequences, just under 95% of them seen once, and the ten largest clones take approximately 0.12%. The specimen sequenced was CD8+ T cells from PBMCs. The receptors come from a human donor in good health.

The V call is TRBV7-2, the J call TRBJ1-3, with D perhaps TRBD1 (6 bases). The CDR3 consists of 16 residues. Germline loops: CDR1 SGHTA, CDR2 FQGNSA. With 5 bases removed from V and 2 bases from J, the gap between germline ends came to 16 bases. The CDR3 region is CASSPQSGVAGNTIYF. The CDR3, as DNA: TGTGCCAGCAGCCCTCAATCAGGGGTGGCTGGAAACACCATATATTTT.

The CDR3 sequence: CASSLDRGADTQYF. CDR3 coding DNA: TGTGCCAGCAGCTTAGACAGGGGTGCAGATACGCAGTATTTT. The chain joins TRBV7-2 to TRBJ2-3, with TRBD1 matching 7 bases. Germline V gene sequence: CDR1 SGHTA, CDR2 FQGNSA. The CDR3 runs 14 residues. Trimming took 1 base from V and 4 from J; bases not matched to a gene: 2.

V is TRBV7-9 and J is TRBJ2-7, with D possibly being TRBD2 (7 bases). CDR1 and CDR2 (germline): SEHNR, FQNEAQ (reference sequence). Trimming cost V 1 base and J 4 bases, with 11 bases left between them. The CDR3 length is 14 residues. The CDR3 loop reads CASSLGAGQYEQYF. CDR3 sequence (DNA): TGTGCCAGCAGCTTAGGAGCGGGACAATACGAGCAGTACTTC.

The chain links TRBV7-9 to TRBJ2-7, with D tentatively TRBD2 (5 bases). The germline gives CDR1 SEHNR, CDR2 FQNEAQ (reference sequence). V was trimmed by 1 base and J by 5 bases, leaving 6 bases between them. CDR3 length: 12 amino acids. The CDR3 region is CASSLDSDEQYF. As DNA, the CDR3 is TGTGCCAGCAGCTTAGATAGCGACGAGCAGTACTTC.

Remarks on this clonotype: Its ends do not fully match the called genes, so a read error is possible. The chain has TRBV28 and TRBJ1-1; 10 bases align to TRBD1. Germline V gene sequence: CDR1 MDHEN, CDR2 SYDVKM. The CDR3 has 14 amino acids. The CDR3 here is CANTTPGQGTEAFF. The CDR3 DNA reads as TGTGCCAACACAACCCCGGGACAGGGGACTGAAGCCTTCTTT.

This chain joins TRBV5-1 and TRBJ1-4, with D possibly matching TRBD1 (5 bases). CDR1 SGHRS and CDR2 YFSETQ come from the germline V gene. The CDR3 has 15 amino acids. V was cut by 6 bases and J by 0 bases, with 12 bases left in between. The CDR3 loop reads CASTFSQATNEKLFF. CDR3 DNA: TGCGCCAGCACCTTTTCACAGGCAACTAATGAAAAACTGTTTTTT.

The V call is TRBV4-2, the J call TRBJ2-2; D is ambiguous. The CDR3 loop spans 16 amino acids. Per germline, CDR1 LGHNA and CDR2 YNFKEQ. Trimming left V 0 bases short and J 1 base short, with 9 bases between. For the CDR3, the DNA is TGTGCCAGCAGCCAAGAGCCCAACAAGAACACCGGGGAGCTGTTTTTT. Amino acid sequence: CASSQEPNKNTGELFF.

The V gene is TRBV5-4, the J gene TRBJ2-1, with D tentatively TRBD2 (5 bases). V dropped 5 bases and J dropped 5 bases, with 11 bases sitting between them. This CDR3 is 13 amino acids long. Germline lookup yields CDR1 SGHNT and CDR2 YYREEE (reference sequence). Here the CDR3 reads CASSPGVNNEQFF. The CDR3 region has the DNA TGTGCCAGCAGTCCCGGGGTAAACAATGAGCAGTTCTTC.

The chain combines TRBV18 with TRBJ1-1; 7 bases line up with TRBD1. CDR3 length: 13 amino acids. Germline V gene data show CDR1 as KGHSH and CDR2 as LQKENI. Trimming at V came to 3 bases and at J to 7 bases, leaving 5 bases not matched to a gene. CDR3 coding DNA: TGTGCCAGCTCACCCCAGACAGGGATTGAAGCTTTCTTT. It codes for CASSPQTGIEAFF.

The V gene is TRBV7-6, the J gene TRBJ2-1; TRBD2 aligns across 11 bases. Germline-derived CDR1 and CDR2 are SGHVS and FNYEAQ. The CDR3 is 17 amino acids. J gave up 4 bases and V 1 base, and 6 bases lay outside the gene matches. The CDR3 loop reads CASSLGPTSGEYNEQFF. The DNA of the CDR3 is TGTGCCAGCAGCTTAGGGCCGACTAGCGGGGAATACAATGAGCAGTTCTTC.

This clonotype occurred a few times. The chain carries TRBV7-2 and TRBJ2-1, with D unresolved. V was shortened by 3 bases and J by 5 bases, with 2 bases between the two germline ends. The length of the CDR3 is 11 residues. CDR1 SGHTA and CDR2 FQGNSA come from the germline V gene. CDR3 sequence (DNA): TGTGCCAGCAGCTTGAACAATGAGCAGTTCTTC. Its protein product is CASSLNNEQFF. The full variable domain, rest sourced from reference TRBV7-2 and TRBJ2-1, is GAGVSQSPSNKVTEKGKDVELRCDPISGHTALYWYRQSLGQGLEFLIYFQGNSAPDKSGLPSDRFSAERTGGSVSTLTIQRTQQEDSAVYLCASSLNNEQFFGPGTRLTVL.

This clonotype occurred once. The chain has TRBV3-1 and TRBJ2-7; tentatively, D is TRBD1 or TRBD2 (6 bases each). This CDR3 comprises 15 residues. The germline V gene encodes CDR1 LGHDT and CDR2 YNNKEL (reference sequence). V shed 4 bases and J shed 3 bases, with 16 bases lying between them. The CDR3 region has the DNA TGTGCCAGCAGCCCCGGCCTTGGGGGGCACTACGAGCAGTACTTC. Its translation: CASSPGLGGHYEQYF.

This rearrangement joins TRBV14 to TRBJ1-4; D is unclear. V gave up 4 bases and J gave up 8 bases, with 11 bases separating them. CDR1 is SGHDN, CDR2 FVKESK, per germline. The CDR3 consists of 13 residues. DNA of the CDR3: TGTGCCAGCAGCCCCAGTAGGAGAGAAAAACTGTTTTTT. Encoded protein: CASSPSRREKLFF. The full variable domain, its missing parts supplied by reference TRBV14 and TRBJ1-4, is EAGVTQFPSHSVIEKGQTVTLRCDPISGHDNLYWYRRVMGKEIKFLLHFVKESKQDESGMPNNRFLAERTGGTYSTLKVQPAELEDSGVYFCASSPSRREKLFFGSGTQLSVL.

The chain has TRBV2 and TRBJ1-1, with 7 bases aligning to TRBD1. The CDR3 covers 14 residues. Germline CDR1 reads SNHLY; CDR2 reads FYNNEI. J gave up 8 bases and V 6 bases, and 12 bases lay outside the gene matches. The CDR3 here is CASRGDSTKTEAFF. The CDR3 nucleotides read TGTGCCAGCAGAGGGGACAGCACGAAGACAGAAGCTTTCTTT.

V and J are TRBV12-3 or TRBV12-4 and TRBJ1-1, with unresolved D. CDR3 length: 14 residues. Trimming removed 4 bases from V and 4 bases from J, with 13 bases in between. Here the CDR3 reads CASSSPARSTEAFF. The DNA for the CDR3 is TGTGCCAGCAGTTCCCCGGCCCGGAGCACTGAAGCTTTCTTT.

The V gene is TRBV5-4, the J gene TRBJ2-1; maybe TRBD2 (5 bases). The CDR3 runs to 15 residues. Germline-derived CDR1 and CDR2 are SGHNT and YYREEE (reference sequence). V lost 1 base and J lost 5, with 13 bases in between. CDR3 sequence reads: CASSLRLSDNNEQFF. CDR3 nucleotide sequence: TGTGCCAGCAGCTTGCGACTATCTGATAACAATGAGCAGTTCTTC. Looking up the rest from reference TRBV5-4 and TRBJ2-1 gives the full variable domain: ETGVTQSPTHLIKTRGQQVTLRCSSQSGHNTVSWYQQALGQGPQFIFQYYREEENGRGNFPPRFSGLQFPNYSSELNVNALELDDSALYLCASSLRLSDNNEQFFGPGTRLTVL.

The genes are TRBV5-4 and TRBJ2-1; D assignment may be TRBD1 or TRBD2 (6 bases each). Germline assignment: CDR1 SGHNT and CDR2 YYREEE (reference sequence). Between the trimmed V and J ends, which lost 3 bases and 8 bases, there was a span of 18 bases. The CDR3 spans 15 residues. The CDR3 DNA reads TGTGCCAGCAGCTCGCGGGACGGGACAATAGATGAGCAGTTCTTC. This encodes CASSSRDGTIDEQFF.

This chain uses TRBV20-1 with TRBJ1-5; possibly TRBD1 for D (6 bases). Germline CDR1 DFQATT, CDR2 SNEGSKA (reference sequence). The CDR3 has 14 amino acids. Trimming took off 3 bases at V and 0 bases at J, with 9 bases between the two ends. The CDR3 region has the DNA TGCAGTGCTAGGGACAGTCCTAGCAATCAGCCCCAGCATTTT. As protein: CSARDSPSNQPQHF.

V gene TRBV12-3 or TRBV12-4 combines with J gene TRBJ2-5; 8 nucleotides match TRBD2. With 6 bases clipped from V and 5 bases from J, the junction kept 20 bases outside the gene matches. The CDR3 contains 18 residues. CDR3 DNA sequence: TGTGCCAGCAGCTCGGACAGCAGGGGACTAGGAGGGCGTGAGACCCAGTACTTC. Its protein is CASSSDSRGLGGRETQYF.

This chain links TRBV9 with TRBJ2-1; D tentatively reads TRBD1 or TRBD2 (5 bases each). This CDR3 has 15 residues. Trimming removed 7 bases at V and 7 bases at J, with 21 bases between. The V gene's germline CDR1 is SGDLS and CDR2 YYNGEE. DNA of the CDR3: TGTGCCAGCGACCCCTTGGGGACCTCCGGGAATGAGCAGTTCTTC. This codes for CASDPLGTSGNEQFF.

The chain couples TRBV6-2 or TRBV6-3 to TRBJ2-7; 11 bases align to TRBD2. Germline V gene lookup returns CDR1 MNHEY and CDR2 SVGEGT. This CDR3 contains 17 residues. V was clipped by 2 bases and J by 1 base; unmatched bases: 7. The CDR3, as DNA: TGTGCCAGCAGTTACCCCTGGACTAGCGGGTTTTCCTACGAGCAGTACTTC. Translation gives CASSYPWTSGFSYEQYF.

The chain joins TRBV5-1 to TRBJ2-1; 9 bases map to TRBD1. This CDR3 has 15 residues. Germline V gene data show CDR1 as SGHRS and CDR2 as YFSETQ. J gave up 4 bases and V 5 bases, and 7 bases lay outside the gene matches. CDR3 region: CASSRGTGTYNEQFF. The CDR3 DNA is TGCGCCAGCAGTCGAGGGACAGGGACGTACAATGAGCAGTTCTTC.

This CDR3 reads CASSQRVAPYEQYF. CDR3 nucleotides: TGTGCCAGCAGTCAGCGGGTTGCACCCTACGAGCAGTACTTC. The chain couples TRBV2 to TRBJ2-7; weak D call: TRBD2 (6 bases). This CDR3 comprises 14 residues. Trimming removed 5 bases from V and 2 bases from J, with 13 bases in between. Germline CDR1 SNHLY, CDR2 FYNNEI.

The J gene is TRBJ1-6, the V gene TRBV7-9; possible D gene TRBD1, 5 bases. Germline V gene data show CDR1 as SEHNR and CDR2 as FQNEAQ (reference sequence). V was pared by 2 bases and J by 9 bases, with 14 bases between. The CDR3 consists of 15 residues. The CDR3 DNA reads TGTGCCAGCAGCTTAATGGGGGTGATGGGTTCACCCCTCCACTTT. Translation gives CASSLMGVMGSPLHF.

The gene calls are TRBV27 and TRBJ2-1, with TRBD2 matching over 13 bases. This CDR3 spans 17 amino acids. CDR1 and CDR2 from the germline V gene are MNHEY and SMNVEV (reference sequence). J was trimmed by 6 bases and V by 5 bases; bases with no gene match: 10. The CDR3 DNA reads TGTGCCAGCAGTGCATCATTAGGACTAGCGGGAGTCAATGAGCAGTTCTTC. The encoded protein is CASSASLGLAGVNEQFF.

The chain uses TRBV9 and TRBJ2-2; 8 bases line up with TRBD1. The CDR3 is 16 residues long. The junction had 3 bases not matched to a gene; V was cut back by 1 base and J by 1 base. The germline V gene has CDR1 SGDLS and CDR2 YYNGEE. The chain's CDR3 is CASSVSGTGNTGELFF. The CDR3 DNA follows: TGTGCCAGCAGCGTATCTGGGACAGGGAACACCGGGGAGCTGTTTTTT.